This entry lists 24 T cell receptor beta chains sequenced from one sample in a study of human T cells and chemical hapten exposure. TCRdb reanalysed the RACE reads using MiXCR and keeps one entry per CDR3 protein. The data show approximately 38,000 distinct CDR3 sequences, more than 9% seen once. Time point defined: pre-sensitization, week 0. Indicated treatment: therapeutic diphenylcyclopropenone sensitization with weekly scalp DPC. Here the sequenced sample was whole blood, taken in connection with sensitization to the hapten diphenylcyclopropenone (DPC). These receptors came from a man aged 25 to 40 with alopecia areata. Some clones in this sample may be carry-over from other donors' samples.

V is TRBV10-3 and J is TRBJ2-7; D is uncertain. The ends were cut back, 5 bases at V and 2 bases at J, with 7 bases in the middle. CDR1 is ENHRY, CDR2 SYGVKD, per germline. This CDR3 has 12 residues. CDR3 residues: CAISPGAYEQYV. The CDR3 DNA reads TGTGCCATCAGTCCCGGCGCCTACGAGCAGTACGTC.

This clonotype was picked up many times. The chain uses TRBV5-1 and TRBJ1-4, with D hard to call. Germline V gene data show CDR1 as SGHRS and CDR2 as YFSETQ. The CDR3 covers 15 residues. V was shortened by 0 bases and J by 7 bases, with 13 bases between the two germline ends. The CDR3 DNA follows: TGCGCCAGCAGCTTGGTTTTGGCGTCGGCTGAAAAACTGTTTTTT. As protein: CASSLVLASAEKLFF.

The chain couples TRBV28 to TRBJ2-2; D ambiguous. This CDR3 is 17 amino acids long. V was trimmed by 6 bases and J by 0 bases, leaving 17 bases between them. Germline CDR1 and CDR2: MDHEN and SYDVKM. Here the CDR3 reads CASRPLRSPANTGELFF. The CDR3 DNA reads as TGTGCCAGCAGACCACTTAGATCGCCCGCGAACACCGGGGAGCTGTTTTTT.

The chain combines TRBV12-2 with TRBJ2-7; TRBD1 is the table's D call, not checked against the DNA. TRBV12-2 is annotated as a pseudogene. This CDR3 comprises 15 residues. The CDR3 spells CASRLWDGKEYEQYV. The CDR3, as DNA: TGTGCAAGTCGCTTATGGGACGGGAAAGAATACGAGCAGTACGTC.

This clonotype was observed many times. The rearrangement links TRBV28 to TRBJ2-5; D is perhaps TRBD2 (5 bases). Germline lookup yields CDR1 MDHEN and CDR2 SYDVKM. V was cut by 4 bases and J by 5 bases, with 14 bases left in between. The CDR3 totals 14 residues. The CDR3 loop is CASSSPGIGETQYF. For the CDR3, the DNA is TGTGCCAGCAGTTCTCCGGGAATCGGGGAGACCCAGTACTTC.

The V call is TRBV5-1, the J call TRBJ1-6; maybe TRBD1 (5 bases). Per germline, CDR1 SGHRS and CDR2 YFSETQ. The length of the CDR3 is 15 residues. Trimming shortened V by 0 bases and J by 6 bases, and 10 bases separated the two germline ends. CDR3 amino acids: CASSLGQGRNSPLHF. CDR3 sequence (DNA): TGCGCCAGCAGCTTGGGGCAGGGACGTAATTCACCCCTCCACTTT.

This clonotype was observed at least ten times. The chain links TRBV9 to TRBJ1-5; 8 positions agree with TRBD1. With 0 bases clipped from V and 4 bases from J, the junction kept 3 bases outside the gene matches. Germline V gene lookup returns CDR1 SGDLS and CDR2 YYNGEE. The CDR3 sequence is 15 residues long. DNA of the CDR3: TGTGCCAGCAGCGTAGGGACAGGGATTAATCAGCCCCAGCATTTT. It yields the protein CASSVGTGINQPQHF.

This clonotype was observed a few times. The chain is built from TRBV29-1 and TRBJ2-5, with D possibly matching TRBD2 (5 bases). The CDR3 sequence is 13 residues long. Between the trimmed V and J ends, which lost 4 bases and 5 bases, there was a span of 14 bases. Per germline, CDR1 SQVTM and CDR2 ANQGSEA. The CDR3 spells CSVAAGELETQYF. The CDR3 coding sequence is TGCAGCGTTGCCGCCGGGGAGTTGGAGACCCAGTACTTC.

In this sample, this clonotype turned up many times. J is TRBJ2-5 and V is TRBV7-2; 7 bases are shared with TRBD2. The ends lost 5 bases at V and 2 bases at J; junction bases unmatched: 5. Germline CDR1 SGHTA, CDR2 FQGNSA. The CDR3 is 14 residues long. The CDR3 here is CASSPSGTQETQYF. CDR3 DNA: TGTGCCAGCAGCCCAAGCGGGACGCAAGAGACCCAGTACTTC.

This clonotype was counted once. V usage is TRBV6-1 and J usage is TRBJ2-5; D is perhaps TRBD1 (6 bases). The V end lost 7 bases, the J end lost 0 bases, and 18 bases lay between the germline ends. This CDR3 comprises 16 residues. Germline CDR1 reads MNHNS; CDR2 reads SASEGT. The DNA of the CDR3 is TGTGCCAGCACAGGGGTGACATGGGAAAACCAAGAGACCCAGTACTTC. It yields the protein CASTGVTWENQETQYF.

This clonotype has at least ten counts. The chain is built from TRBV7-8 and TRBJ2-1, with a possible D match to TRBD2 (6 bases). V shed 5 bases and J shed 0 bases, with 11 bases lying between them. Germline-derived CDR1 and CDR2 are SGHVS and FQNEAQ. The length of the CDR3 is 15 residues. Written as DNA, the CDR3 is TGTGCCAGCAGCAGTGGGACTCCCTCCTACAATGAGCAGTTCTTC. Translating it yields CASSSGTPSYNEQFF.

Ten or more counts support this clonotype. This chain links TRBV20-1 with TRBJ2-7; D may be TRBD2 (5 bases). Germline CDR1 and CDR2: DFQATT and SNEGSKA (reference sequence). This CDR3 has 13 amino acids. V was pared by 0 bases and J by 5 bases, with 11 bases between. CDR3 nucleotide sequence: TGCAGTGCTAGAGAGGACTTTGTACACGAGCAGTACGTC. It yields the protein CSAREDFVHEQYV.

This clonotype has at least ten counts. For the CDR3, the DNA is TGTGCCAGCAGCCCAACACCGGGACGCGAGCAGTTCTTC. As protein: CASSPTPGREQFF. The chain recombines TRBV4-2 with TRBJ2-1; either TRBD1 or TRBD2 may supply D (5 bases each). The germline CDR1 and CDR2 sequences are LGHNA and YNFKEQ. Trimming took 4 bases from V and 10 from J, leaving 14 bases between them. This CDR3 spans 13 amino acids.

There are a few counts of this clonotype. The chain joins TRBV7-8 to TRBJ1-4, with a possible D match to TRBD1 (6 bases). This CDR3 region has 14 residues. CDR1 is SGHVS and CDR2 is FQNEAQ in the germline V gene. V dropped 3 bases and J dropped 5 bases, with 10 bases sitting between them. The CDR3 here is CASSFTGYNEKLFF. CDR3 nucleotide sequence: TGTGCCAGCAGCTTCACAGGGTACAATGAAAAACTGTTTTTT.

There are many counts of this clonotype. In nucleotides, the CDR3 is TGTGCCAGCAGGAACGACAGACATGGCTACACCTTC. Its protein product is CASRNDRHGYTF. V gene TRBV6-6 combines with J gene TRBJ1-2, with D possibly matching TRBD1 (5 bases). The V and J ends lost 6 bases and 6 bases respectively, with 11 bases between them. Germline loops: CDR1 MNHNY, CDR2 SVGAGI (reference sequence). The CDR3 is made up of 12 amino acids.

The CDR3 DNA sequence: TGTGCCAGCAGCGTAGGCGGCAGGGAGATAGCCAATGAGCAGTTCTTC. Its protein is CASSVGGREIANEQFF. The chain has TRBV9 and TRBJ2-1; D assignment may be TRBD1 or TRBD2 (5 bases each). The CDR3 contains 16 residues. CDR1 is SGDLS, CDR2 YYNGEE, per germline. Trimming pared 0 bases from V and 6 bases from J, leaving 16 bases between.

This clonotype was detected only a few times. The chain is built from TRBV12-3 or TRBV12-4 and TRBJ2-7, with TRBD2 matching over 7 bases. Trimming took 6 bases from V and 0 from J; bases not matched to a gene: 8. The CDR3 covers 15 residues. CDR3 protein: CASRASGTSSYEQYV. The CDR3 DNA follows: TGTGCCAGCAGGGCGAGCGGGACGAGCTCCTACGAGCAGTACGTC.

This clonotype occurred a few times. The V and J genes are TRBV20-1 and TRBJ2-3, with D perhaps matching TRBD2 (5 bases). The CDR3 has 15 amino acids. Trimming took off 3 bases at V and 1 base at J, with 14 bases between the two ends. Germline CDR1 is DFQATT and CDR2 is SNEGSKA (reference sequence). Written as DNA, the CDR3 is TGCAGTGCTAGCAGTGTGGCGGGTCGCACAGATACGCAGTATTTT. It translates to CSASSVAGRTDTQYF.

The V and J genes are TRBV12-3 or TRBV12-4 and TRBJ2-1; tentatively, D is TRBD1 or TRBD2 (6 bases each). The CDR3 is 14 residues long. Trimming removed 5 bases at V and 7 bases at J, with 15 bases between. The CDR3 DNA sequence: TGTGCCAGCAGTCCCCGGGGGCAGTCAAATGAGCAGTTCTTC. It encodes CASSPRGQSNEQFF.

This chain uses TRBV6-2 or TRBV6-3 with TRBJ2-3; TRBD2 is a possible D gene (6 bases). V lost 8 bases, J lost 6 bases, and 18 bases lay in between. Germline V gives CDR1 MNHEY, CDR2 SVGEGT. This CDR3 is built from 14 residues. CDR3 sequence reads: CASGDWPDDDTQYF. The DNA of the CDR3 is TGTGCCAGCGGGGACTGGCCCGATGACGATACGCAGTATTTT.

V gene TRBV29-1 combines with J gene TRBJ1-5; D perhaps matches TRBD1 (6 bases). Trimming cost V 6 bases and J 5 bases, with 14 bases left between them. The CDR3 totals 13 residues. Germline lookup yields CDR1 SQVTM and CDR2 ANQGSEA. The CDR3 loop is CSVNQGYDQPQHF. CDR3 coding DNA: TGCAGCGTAAACCAGGGGTACGATCAGCCCCAGCATTTT.

This clonotype has just a few counts. V gene TRBV7-9 combines with J gene TRBJ1-5; D unresolved. Per the germline V gene, CDR1 is SEHNR and CDR2 is FQNEAQ (reference sequence). This CDR3 is built from 13 residues. V shed 5 bases and J shed 2 bases, with 7 bases lying between them. The CDR3 bases are TGTGCCAGCAGCGGAGTAGGCAATCAGCCCCAGCATTTT. It translates to CASSGVGNQPQHF.

This chain connects TRBV28 to TRBJ1-4, with TRBD1 matching over 7 bases. Germline-derived CDR1 and CDR2 are MDHEN and SYDVKM. With V trimmed by 6 bases and J by 7 bases, 8 bases remained unmatched. The CDR3 totals 14 residues. CDR3 region: CASRRQGGAEKLFF. The CDR3 nucleotides are TGTGCCAGCAGGAGACAGGGAGGCGCTGAAAAACTGTTTTTT.

This clonotype was seen at least ten times. The chain uses TRBV12-3 or TRBV12-4 and TRBJ2-3, with D perhaps given as TRBD1 or TRBD2 (5 bases each). The CDR3 consists of 13 residues. The V and J ends lost 7 bases and 4 bases respectively, with 12 bases between them. The CDR3 spells CASTSRGADTQYF. The CDR3 DNA sequence: TGTGCCAGCACCAGCCGGGGCGCAGATACGCAGTATTTT.